This paragraph reports one T cell receptor beta chain. In this sample, this clonotype turned up a few times. Its antigen remains undetermined. Per-base quality was not reported, and no clone a single base away is much larger than it. V is pruned by 0 bases and J by 2 bases, leaving 5 bases of the junction without a gene match. Looking up the germline V gene yields CDR1 MNHNS and CDR2 SASEGT. The CDR3 goes from the cysteine to the phenylalanine over 16 residues. The DNA shown is the 48-base CDR3, in frame from base 1. Full-length TCR variable regions were amplified by 5' RACE PCR with constant-region reverse primers, and semi-nested PCR with Nested Universal Primer A was subsequently performed. Using the ReliaPrep RNA Cell Miniprep System, total RNA was extracted, and the SMARTer RACE 5'/3' Kit was then used to reverse transcribe the RNA into 5'RACE-ready cDNA. Full-length TCR alpha and beta libraries were barcoded with multiplex adaptors and sequenced on an Illumina MiSeq. On the authors' methods: Sequencing data were pooled across the five patients for each of nine subset-tissue groups and compared by unsupervised clustering of TCR gene usage. Repertoire similarity was calculated with the Morisita-Horn index, weighting shared sequences by their contribution to each repertoire. TCRdb took the public reads, trimmed them with fastp at Q25, ran MiXCR for clone calling and kept in-frame beta chains. Every CDR3 protein is listed once, alongside the most common genes and DNA of its rows. The V and J calls, along with clone size, are taken from TCRdb and not from the paper's own processing. Across this sample there are 6,000 or so distinct CDR3 sequences, with about 75% seen only once. Jointly, the top ten make up around 4% of the sample.

CD4+CD45RO+CD25- cells were isolated as memory CD4+ T cells. Tregs, naive and memory CD4+ T cells from tumor, blood and ipsilateral draining lymph nodes of about 5 breast cancer patients underwent full-length TCR alpha and beta sequencing. Tumor tissue and lymph nodes from ipsilateral axillary dissection were perfused with PBS, minced and digested with collagenase I and hyaluronidase. Mononuclear cells from lymph nodes or approximately 50 ml of peripheral blood were isolated by Ficoll density gradient centrifugation. A purity exceeding 90% was confirmed by FACS for the sorted cell populations. This sample stems from a study (dated by TCRdb to between 2015 and 2016). About the study as a whole: The study tested whether tumor-infiltrating Tregs in breast cancer are recruited from blood Tregs or converted in situ from other CD4+ T cell subsets.

General study outcomes and caveats: The TCR alpha and beta sequences of tumor-infiltrating Tregs showed the greatest overlap with tumor naive CD4+ T cells, followed by blood naive CD4+ T cells. Tumor memory CD4+ T cell TCR gene usage clustered with blood and lymph node memory CD4+ cells and lymph node naive CD4+ cells. Rather than covering whole repertoires, validation in the larger cohort was restricted to a single TCR beta V-J rearrangement.

The receptor's source is a female donor with breast cancer. The rearranged chain carries TRBV6-1 and TRBJ2-7, with TRBD1 matching 9 junction bases. Sequenced sample: memory CD4+ T cells sorted from a lymph node. The cell subset or site label on this specimen signifies: memory CD4+ T cells, CD4+CD45RO+CD25-. The CDR3 protein sequence reads: CASSEAGDRVPYEQYF. The nucleotides read TGTGCCAGCAGTGAAGCAGGGGACAGGGTACCCTACGAGCAGTACTTC.